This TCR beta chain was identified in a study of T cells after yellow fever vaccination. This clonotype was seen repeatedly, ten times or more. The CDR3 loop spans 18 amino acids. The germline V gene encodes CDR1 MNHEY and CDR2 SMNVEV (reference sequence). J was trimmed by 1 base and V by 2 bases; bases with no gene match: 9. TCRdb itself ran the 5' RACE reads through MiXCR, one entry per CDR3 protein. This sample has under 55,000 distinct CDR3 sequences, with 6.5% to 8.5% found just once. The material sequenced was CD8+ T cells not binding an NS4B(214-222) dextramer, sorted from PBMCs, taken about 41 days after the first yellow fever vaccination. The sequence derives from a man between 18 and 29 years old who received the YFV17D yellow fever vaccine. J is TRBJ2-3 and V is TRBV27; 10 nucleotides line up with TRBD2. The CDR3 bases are TGTGCCAGCAGTTTACTGAGCGGGGGGGCTCGAGGCACAGATACGCAGTATTTT. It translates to CASSLLSGGARGTDTQYF.